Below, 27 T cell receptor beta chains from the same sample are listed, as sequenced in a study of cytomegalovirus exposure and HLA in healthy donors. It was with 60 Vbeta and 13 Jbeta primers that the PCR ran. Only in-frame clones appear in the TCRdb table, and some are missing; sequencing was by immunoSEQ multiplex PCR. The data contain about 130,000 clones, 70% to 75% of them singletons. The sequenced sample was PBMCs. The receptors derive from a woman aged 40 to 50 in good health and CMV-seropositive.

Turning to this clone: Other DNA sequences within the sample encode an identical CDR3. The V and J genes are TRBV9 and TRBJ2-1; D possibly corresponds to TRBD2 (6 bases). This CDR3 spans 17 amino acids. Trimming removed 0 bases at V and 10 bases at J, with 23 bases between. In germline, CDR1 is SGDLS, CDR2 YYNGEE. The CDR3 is CASSVGGSGLVAGEQFF. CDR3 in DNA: TGTGCCAGCAGCGTAGGGGGGAGCGGGTTGGTTGCCGGGGAGCAGTTCTTC.

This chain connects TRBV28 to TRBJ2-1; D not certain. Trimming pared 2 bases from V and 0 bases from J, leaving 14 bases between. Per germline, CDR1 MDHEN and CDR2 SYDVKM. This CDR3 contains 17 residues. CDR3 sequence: CASSLPPRQVSYNEQFF. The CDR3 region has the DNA TGTGCCAGCAGTTTACCCCCCCGGCAGGTCTCCTACAATGAGCAGTTCTTC.

CDR3 sequence reads: CASSAGLGLQSPDTQYF. CDR3 nucleotide sequence: TGTGCCAGCAGTGCGGGGTTGGGACTGCAGTCTCCGGATACCCAGTACTTC. The chain recombines TRBV6-1 with TRBJ2-5, with D tentatively TRBD2 (6 bases). Trimming stripped 4 bases from V and 8 bases from J, with 26 bases between. The CDR3 sequence is 17 residues long. Germline V lookup: CDR1 MNHNS, CDR2 SASEGT.

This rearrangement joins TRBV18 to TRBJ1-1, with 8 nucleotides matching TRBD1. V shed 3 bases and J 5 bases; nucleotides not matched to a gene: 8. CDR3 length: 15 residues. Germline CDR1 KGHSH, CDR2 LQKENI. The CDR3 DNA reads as TGTGCCAGCTCACCGACAGGGGTTGAGGGAACTGAAGCTTTCTTT. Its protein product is CASSPTGVEGTEAFF.

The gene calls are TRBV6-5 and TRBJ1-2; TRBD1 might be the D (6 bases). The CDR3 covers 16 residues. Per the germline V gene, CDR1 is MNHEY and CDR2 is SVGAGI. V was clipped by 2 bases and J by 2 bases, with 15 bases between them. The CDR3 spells CASSYQGNVRNYGYTF. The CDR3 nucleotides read TGTGCCAGCAGTTACCAGGGGAATGTTCGCAACTATGGCTACACCTTC.

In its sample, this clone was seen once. Here the CDR3 reads CASRSSGTTNEKLFF. CDR3 nucleotide sequence: TGTGCCAGCCGCTCCTCAGGCACAACTAATGAAAAACTGTTTTTT. V and J are TRBV7-8 and TRBJ1-4; D is unclear. V was clipped by 8 bases and J by 0 bases, with 13 bases between them. The CDR3 covers 15 residues. CDR1 is SGHVS, CDR2 FQNEAQ, per germline.

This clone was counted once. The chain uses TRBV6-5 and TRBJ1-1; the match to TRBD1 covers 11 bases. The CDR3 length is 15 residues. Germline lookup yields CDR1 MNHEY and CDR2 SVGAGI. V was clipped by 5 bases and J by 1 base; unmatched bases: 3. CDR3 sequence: CASSGGTGGNTEAFF. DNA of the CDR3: TGTGCCAGCAGTGGAGGGACAGGGGGGAACACTGAAGCTTTCTTT.

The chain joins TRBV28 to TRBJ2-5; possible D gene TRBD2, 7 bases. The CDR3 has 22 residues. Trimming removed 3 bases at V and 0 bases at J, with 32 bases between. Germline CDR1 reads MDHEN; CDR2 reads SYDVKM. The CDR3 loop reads CASSFFLRWGGPGAEYQETQYF. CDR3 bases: TGTGCCAGCAGTTTTTTTCTTCGGTGGGGGGGGCCGGGGGCTGAGTACCAAGAGACCCAGTACTTC.

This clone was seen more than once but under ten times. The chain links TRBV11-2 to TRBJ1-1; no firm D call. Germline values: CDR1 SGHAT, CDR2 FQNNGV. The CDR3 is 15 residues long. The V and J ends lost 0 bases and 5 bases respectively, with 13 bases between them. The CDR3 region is CASSLDRTRGTEAFF. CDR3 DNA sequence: TGTGCCAGCAGCTTAGATAGGACCCGAGGGACTGAAGCTTTCTTT.

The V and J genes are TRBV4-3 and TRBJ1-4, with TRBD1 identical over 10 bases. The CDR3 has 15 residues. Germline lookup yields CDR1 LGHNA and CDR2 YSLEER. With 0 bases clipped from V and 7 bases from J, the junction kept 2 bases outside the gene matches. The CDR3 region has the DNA TGCGCCAGCAGCCAAGACGGGACAGGGGCTGAAAAACTGTTTTTT. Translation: CASSQDGTGAEKLFF.

The CDR3 reads CAWSVDRASYGNTIYF. CDR3 nucleotide sequence: TGTGCCTGGAGTGTAGATCGCGCTTCATACGGAAACACCATATATTTT. The genes are TRBV30 and TRBJ1-3; D unresolved. CDR3 length equals 16 residues. Germline CDR1 and CDR2: GTSNPN and SVGIG (reference sequence). Trimming removed 0 bases from V and 4 bases from J, with 16 bases in between. The entire variable domain, with the rest obtained from reference TRBV30 and TRBJ1-3, is as follows: SQTIHQWPATLVQPVGSPLSLECTVEGTSNPNLYWYRQAAGRGLQLLFYSVGIGQISSEVPQNLSASRPQDRQFILSSKKLLLSDSGFYLCAWSVDRASYGNTIYFGEGSWLTVV.

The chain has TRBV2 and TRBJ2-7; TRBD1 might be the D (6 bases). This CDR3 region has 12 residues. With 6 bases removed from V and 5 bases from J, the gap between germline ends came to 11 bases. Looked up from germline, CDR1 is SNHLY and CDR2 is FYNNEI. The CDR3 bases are TGTGCCAGCAGCGCTACAGGGAACGAGCAGTACTTC. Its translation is CASSATGNEQYF.

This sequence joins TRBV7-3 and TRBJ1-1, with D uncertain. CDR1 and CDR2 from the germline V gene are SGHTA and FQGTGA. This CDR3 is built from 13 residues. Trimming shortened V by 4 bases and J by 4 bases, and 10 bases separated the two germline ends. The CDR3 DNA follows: TGTGCCAGCAGCTCTCAGGAGGGCACTGAAGCTTTCTTT. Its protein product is CASSSQEGTEAFF.

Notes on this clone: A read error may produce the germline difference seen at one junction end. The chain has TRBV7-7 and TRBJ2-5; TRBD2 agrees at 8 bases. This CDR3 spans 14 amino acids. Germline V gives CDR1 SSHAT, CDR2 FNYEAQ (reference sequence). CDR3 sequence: CASSLGLEEETQYF. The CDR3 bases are TGTGCTAGCAGCCTGGGACTAGAGGAAGAGACCCAGTACTTC.

The CDR3 is CATSRVEAGTTYNEQFF. As DNA, the CDR3 is TGTGCCACCAGCAGAGTTGAAGCGGGCACTACCTACAATGAGCAGTTCTTC. The chain links TRBV15 to TRBJ2-1, with TRBD2 as a possible D gene (6 bases). Germline V gives CDR1 LNHNV, CDR2 YYDKDF (reference sequence). The CDR3 runs to 17 residues. Trimming left V 1 base short and J 2 bases short, with 15 bases between.

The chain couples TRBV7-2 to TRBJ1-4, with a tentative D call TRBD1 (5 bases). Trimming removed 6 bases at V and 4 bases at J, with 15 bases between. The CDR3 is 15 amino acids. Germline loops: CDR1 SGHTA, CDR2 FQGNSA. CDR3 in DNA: TGTGCCAGCAGTCTACCTGACAGAAATAATGAAAAACTGTTTTTT. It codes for CASSLPDRNNEKLFF.

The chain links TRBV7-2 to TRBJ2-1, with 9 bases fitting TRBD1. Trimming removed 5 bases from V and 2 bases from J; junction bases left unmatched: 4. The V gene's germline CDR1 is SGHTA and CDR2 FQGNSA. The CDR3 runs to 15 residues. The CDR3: CASSPRQGAYNEQFF. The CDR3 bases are TGTGCCAGCAGCCCAAGACAGGGGGCCTACAATGAGCAGTTCTTC.

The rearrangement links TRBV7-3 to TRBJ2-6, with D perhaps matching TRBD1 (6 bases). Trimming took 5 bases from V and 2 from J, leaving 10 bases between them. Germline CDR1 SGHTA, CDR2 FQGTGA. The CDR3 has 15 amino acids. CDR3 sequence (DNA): TGTGCCAGCAGCACAAGGGGGACTGGGGCCAACGTCCTGACTTTC. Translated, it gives CASSTRGTGANVLTF.

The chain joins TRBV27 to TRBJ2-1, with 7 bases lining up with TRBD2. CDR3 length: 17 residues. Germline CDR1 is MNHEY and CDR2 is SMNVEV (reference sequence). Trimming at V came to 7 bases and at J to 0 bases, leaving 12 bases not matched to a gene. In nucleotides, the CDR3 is TGTGCCAGCACCGGTCCCCTGCGGGGGAGCTCCTACAATGAGCAGTTCTTC. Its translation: CASTGPLRGSSYNEQFF.

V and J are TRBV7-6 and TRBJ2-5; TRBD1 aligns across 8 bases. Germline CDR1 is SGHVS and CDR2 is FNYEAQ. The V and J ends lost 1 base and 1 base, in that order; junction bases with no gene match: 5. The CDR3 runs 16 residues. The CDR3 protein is CASSLGVTGGQETQYF. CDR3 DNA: TGTGCCAGCAGCTTAGGAGTTACAGGGGGCCAAGAGACCCAGTACTTC.

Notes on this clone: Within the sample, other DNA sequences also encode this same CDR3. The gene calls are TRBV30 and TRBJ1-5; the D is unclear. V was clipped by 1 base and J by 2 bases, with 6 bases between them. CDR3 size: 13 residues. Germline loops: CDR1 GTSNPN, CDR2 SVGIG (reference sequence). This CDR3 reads CAWSERGNQPQHF. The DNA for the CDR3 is TGTGCCTGGAGTGAACGGGGCAATCAGCCCCAGCATTTT.

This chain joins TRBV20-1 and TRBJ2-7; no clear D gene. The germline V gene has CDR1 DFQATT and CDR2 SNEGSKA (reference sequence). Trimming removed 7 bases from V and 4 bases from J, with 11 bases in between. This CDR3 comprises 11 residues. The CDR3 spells CSVAEDYEQYF. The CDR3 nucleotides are TGCAGTGTCGCAGAAGATTACGAGCAGTACTTC.

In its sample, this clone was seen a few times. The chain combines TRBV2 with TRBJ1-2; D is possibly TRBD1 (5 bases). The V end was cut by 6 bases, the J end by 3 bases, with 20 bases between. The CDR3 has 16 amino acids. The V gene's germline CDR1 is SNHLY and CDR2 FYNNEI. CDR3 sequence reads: CASRETWTGTYYGYTF. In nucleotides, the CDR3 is TGTGCCAGCAGGGAGACCTGGACGGGGACTTACTATGGCTACACCTTC.

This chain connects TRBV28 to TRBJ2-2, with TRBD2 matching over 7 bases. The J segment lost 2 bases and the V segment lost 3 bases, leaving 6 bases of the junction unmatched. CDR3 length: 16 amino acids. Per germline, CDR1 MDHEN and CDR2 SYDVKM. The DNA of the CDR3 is TGTGCCAGCAGTTTTGCCGGGACTACTAACACCGGGGAGCTGTTTTTT. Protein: CASSFAGTTNTGELFF.

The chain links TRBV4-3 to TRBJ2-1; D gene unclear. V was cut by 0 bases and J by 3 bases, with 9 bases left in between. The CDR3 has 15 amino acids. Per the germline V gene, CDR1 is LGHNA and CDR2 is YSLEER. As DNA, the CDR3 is TGCGCCAGCAGCCAAGAAACCCTGAGCTACAATGAGCAGTTCTTC. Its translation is CASSQETLSYNEQFF.

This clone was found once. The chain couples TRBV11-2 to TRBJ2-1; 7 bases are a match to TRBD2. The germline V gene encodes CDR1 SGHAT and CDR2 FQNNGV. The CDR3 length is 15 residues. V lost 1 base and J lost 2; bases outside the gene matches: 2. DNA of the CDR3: TGTGCCAGCAGCTTAGCTAGCGGTACCTACAATGAGCAGTTCTTC. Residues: CASSLASGTYNEQFF.

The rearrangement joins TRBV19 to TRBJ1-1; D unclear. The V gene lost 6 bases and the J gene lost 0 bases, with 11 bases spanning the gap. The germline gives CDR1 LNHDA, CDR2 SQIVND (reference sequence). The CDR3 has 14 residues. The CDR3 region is CASSTARVNTEAFF. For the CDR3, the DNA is TGTGCCAGTAGCACCGCCCGGGTGAACACTGAAGCTTTCTTT.